This TCR beta chain was retrieved from a study of a mutant IDH1 vaccine in newly diagnosed glioma. Study-wide background: Treatment recipients were approximately 60% male and around 40% female, and their mean age was around 40 years.

The time point was: baseline, week 1 (first vaccination visit). Treatment described: pre-vaccination baseline after standard-of-care therapy. Assay used: immunoSEQ multiplex PCR; TCRdb lists only in-frame clones, some missing. The table has some 60,000 clones, about 91% seen once. This clone was seen once. The sample was PBMCs, taken from a glioma patient treated with radiotherapy, temozolomide or both. The sequence was obtained from a man in his fifties or sixties with glioma.

In DNA form, the CDR3 reads TGCGCCAGCAATCAAGGAACAGGGAAGGACGAGCAGTACTTC. Its translation: CASNQGTGKDEQYF. The genes are TRBV5-1 and TRBJ2-7, with D maybe TRBD1 (6 bases). CDR3 length: 14 amino acids. The ends were cut back, 6 bases at V and 5 bases at J, with 18 bases in the middle. Germline V gene lookup returns CDR1 SGHRS and CDR2 YFSETQ.